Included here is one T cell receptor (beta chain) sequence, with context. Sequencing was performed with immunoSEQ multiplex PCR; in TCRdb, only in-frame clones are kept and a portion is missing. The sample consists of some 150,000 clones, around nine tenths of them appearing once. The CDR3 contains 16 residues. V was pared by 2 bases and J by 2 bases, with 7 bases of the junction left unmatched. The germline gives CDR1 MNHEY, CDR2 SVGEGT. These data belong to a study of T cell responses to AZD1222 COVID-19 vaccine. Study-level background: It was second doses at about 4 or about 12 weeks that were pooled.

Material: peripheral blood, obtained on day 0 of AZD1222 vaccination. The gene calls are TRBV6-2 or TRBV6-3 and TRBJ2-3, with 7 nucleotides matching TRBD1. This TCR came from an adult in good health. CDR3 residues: CASSYPWDRATDTQYF. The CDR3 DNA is TGTGCCAGCAGTTACCCCTGGGACAGAGCCACAGATACGCAGTATTTT.